Included here is one T cell receptor beta chain sequence, with context. This specimen belongs to a study of blood T cell repertoires in COVID-19. V trimming: 4 bases; J trimming: 4 bases; junction bases outside the gene matches: 4. The CDR3 consists of 14 residues. The V gene's germline CDR1 is SGHKS and CDR2 YYEKEE (reference sequence). The repertoire was sequenced with immunoSEQ multiplex PCR; TCRdb's copy has only in-frame clones and lacks some. Of 150,000 to 200,000 clones in the sample, 70% to 85% were seen once. Sequencing used peripheral blood. The receptor was isolated from a woman aged 80 or over with acute or convalescent COVID-19. The gene calls are TRBV5-5 and TRBJ1-3, with TRBD1 matching 8 bases. CDR3 loop: CASSQGTGGNTIYF. CDR3 nucleotide sequence: TGTGCCAGCAGCCAAGGGACAGGCGGAAACACCATATATTTT.